This record covers a single T cell receptor (beta chain). This sample is part of a study of Ad26.COV2.S vaccination and SARS-CoV-2 variants. As for treatment: approximately 18 received Ad26.COV2.S at low or high dose, single or two shots; roughly five received placebo; per-sample allocation not given. At day 63 after the first vaccine or placebo injection, samples were drawn. Its platform was an Ad26 vector, and its expressed antigen was Wuhan-strain SARS-CoV-2 spike. CDR1 GTSNPN and CDR2 SVGIG come from the germline V gene (reference sequence). The CDR3 is 16 amino acids. The ends lost 0 bases at V and 4 bases at J; junction bases unmatched: 7. Only in-frame clones appear in the TCRdb table, and some are missing; sequencing was by immunoSEQ multiplex PCR. The sample carries about 680,000 clones, around 92% recorded once.

The material sequenced was peripheral blood, taken in a trial of Ad26.COV2.S vaccine versus placebo. This TCR came from a person aged 18 to 65 who received the Ad26.COV2.S COVID-19 vaccine or a placebo. This chain uses TRBV30 with TRBJ1-3; 9 bases fit TRBD1. The chain's CDR3 is CAWSVQHRGQGNTIYF. CDR3 nucleotide sequence: TGTGCCTGGAGTGTACAACACAGGGGGCAAGGAAACACCATATATTTT.